This paragraph reports one T cell receptor beta chain. Its antigen is undetermined. A much larger clone differs by one base, so this may be a read error. This record belongs to a study of T cell repertoires in cytomegalovirus infection. Study-wide context: CMV infection plus the matching HLA type was flagged by public TCR beta signatures. Study-level results: Dominant in the ex vivo response were TCR beta clonotypes restricted by HLA-C and specific for CMV.

The CDR3 totals 13 residues. CDR1 MNHEY and CDR2 SVGEGT come from the germline V gene. V dropped 6 bases and J dropped 0 bases, with 9 bases sitting between them. In TCRdb, the reads were re-called with MiXCR into one record per CDR3 protein. The sample lists some 600,000 distinct CDR3 sequences; roughly 24% were seen once. Material: CD8+ T cells from PBMCs. The TCR was taken from a human donor in good health (CMV status not recorded). Some clones in this sample may be carry-over from other donors' samples. The V gene is TRBV6-2 or TRBV6-3, the J gene TRBJ2-7; D gene ambiguous. This chain's CDR3 is CASSPDPSYEQYF. Here the CDR3 DNA reads TGTGCCAGCAGCCCTGACCCCTCCTACGAGCAGTACTTC.